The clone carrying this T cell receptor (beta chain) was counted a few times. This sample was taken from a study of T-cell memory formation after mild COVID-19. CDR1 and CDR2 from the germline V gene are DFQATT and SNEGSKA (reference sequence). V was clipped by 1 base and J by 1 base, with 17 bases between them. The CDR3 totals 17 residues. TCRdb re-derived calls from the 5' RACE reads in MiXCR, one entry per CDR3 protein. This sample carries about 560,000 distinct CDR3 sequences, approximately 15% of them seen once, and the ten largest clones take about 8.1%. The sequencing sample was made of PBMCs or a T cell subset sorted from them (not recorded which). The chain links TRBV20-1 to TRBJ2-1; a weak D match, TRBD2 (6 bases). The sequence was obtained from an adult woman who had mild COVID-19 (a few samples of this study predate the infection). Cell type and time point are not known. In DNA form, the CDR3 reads TGCAGTGCTAGAGGTGGTTTGACGGAGGGGTCCTACAATGAGCAGTTCTTC. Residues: CSARGGLTEGSYNEQFF.